This TCR beta chain emerged from a study of immune evolution from preneoplasia to lung adenocarcinoma. Across the study: HLA loss of heterozygosity: around 6.5% AIS, about 14% MIA, about 31% ADC, none AAH. Study-level findings and limits: KRAS-mutant nodules had the highest T cell clonality. Later-stage lesions seemingly showed higher T cell density and diversity than normal lung.

The V end was cut by 3 bases, the J end by 2 bases, with 10 bases between. The CDR3 is made up of 14 amino acids. Germline V gene lookup returns CDR1 SGHVS and CDR2 FQNEAQ. Remarks on this clone: What it binds is not known.

TCRdb's table, derived via immunoSEQ multiplex PCR, lists solely in-frame clones and lacks some. The sample holds roughly 6,600 clones, approximately 80% seen once. Histologic diagnosis was independently verified by two lung pathologists. The specimen was FFPE lung adenocarcinoma in situ tissue. This sequence originates from a person aged 55-80 years with lung adenocarcinoma. This chain links TRBV7-8 with TRBJ2-5; D is possibly TRBD1 or TRBD2 (5 bases each). CDR3 bases: TGTGCCAGCAGCTTTCTGGGGGTGCAAGAGACCCAGTACTTC. Translation: CASSFLGVQETQYF.